This T cell receptor (beta chain) was obtained from a study of OX40 agonist ivuxolimab in advanced cancers. Assay: immunoSEQ multiplex PCR; the TCRdb copy retains only in-frame clones and omits some. The table includes more than 65,000 clones, about 85% detected once. J lost 5 bases, V lost 4 bases, and 7 bases had no gene match. There are 15 residues in the CDR3. Germline CDR1 reads MNHNY; CDR2 reads SVGAGI (reference sequence). The rearrangement joins TRBV6-6 to TRBJ2-2; 7 positions match TRBD2. The sequences come from CD4+ or CD8+ T cells sorted from blood, collected in a trial of the OX40 agonist ivuxolimab. This clonotype originated in an adult with an advanced solid tumor such as melanoma, head and neck, liver or kidney cancer. The DNA of the CDR3 is TGTGCCAGCAGTTGGGCTAGCGGTACTACCGGGGAGCTGTTTTTT. Translation gives CASSWASGTTGELFF.